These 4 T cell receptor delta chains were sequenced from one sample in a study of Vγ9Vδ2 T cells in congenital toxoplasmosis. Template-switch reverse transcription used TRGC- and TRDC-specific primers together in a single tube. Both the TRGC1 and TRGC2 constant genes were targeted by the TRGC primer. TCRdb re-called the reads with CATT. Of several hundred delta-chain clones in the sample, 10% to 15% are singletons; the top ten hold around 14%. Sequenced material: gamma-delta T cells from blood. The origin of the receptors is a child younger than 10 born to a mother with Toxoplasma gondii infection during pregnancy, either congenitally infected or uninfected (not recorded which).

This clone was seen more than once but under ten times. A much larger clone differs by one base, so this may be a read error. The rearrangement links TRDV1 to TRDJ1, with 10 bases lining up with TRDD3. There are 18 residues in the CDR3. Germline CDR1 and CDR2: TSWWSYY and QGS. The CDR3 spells CAIGELPPRTGGCYKLIF. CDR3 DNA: TGTGCTATTGGGGAACTACCCCCCCGTACTGGGGGATGCTATAAACTCATCTTT.

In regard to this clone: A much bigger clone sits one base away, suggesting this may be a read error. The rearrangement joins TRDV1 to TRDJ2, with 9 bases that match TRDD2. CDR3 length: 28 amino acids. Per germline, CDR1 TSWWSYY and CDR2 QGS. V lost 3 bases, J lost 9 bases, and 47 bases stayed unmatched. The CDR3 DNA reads TGTGCTCTTGGGGATCTAAACGCGGGAGGCACAGGCCTTCCTACGGGGAGGGGAGACGTACCCTCGGGACCACAACTCTTCTTT. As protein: CALGDLNAGGTGLPTGRGDVPSGPQLFF.

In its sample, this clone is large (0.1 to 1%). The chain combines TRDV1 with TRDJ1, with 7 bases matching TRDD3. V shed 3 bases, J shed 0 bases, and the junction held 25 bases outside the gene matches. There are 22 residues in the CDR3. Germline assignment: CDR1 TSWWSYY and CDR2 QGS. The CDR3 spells CALGDPLGDKFRRRSYTDKLIF. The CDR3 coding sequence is TGTGCTCTTGGGGACCCACTCGGGGATAAATTCCGGCGCCGTTCCTACACCGATAAACTCATCTTT.

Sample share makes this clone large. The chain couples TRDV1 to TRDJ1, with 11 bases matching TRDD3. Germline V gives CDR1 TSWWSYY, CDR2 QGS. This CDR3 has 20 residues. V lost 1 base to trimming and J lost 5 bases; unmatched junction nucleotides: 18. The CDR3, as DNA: TGTGCTCTTGGGGAACCTACGGAGGACGGCCTACTGGGGGATAAGGATAAACTCATCTTT. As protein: CALGEPTEDGLLGDKDKLIF.